This TCR beta chain emerged from a study of cytomegalovirus exposure and HLA in healthy donors. Overall study findings and caveats: Most of the TCR beta V segments (in an earlier analysis) were productive either about 87% or about 30% of the time. V- and J-gene trimming in TCR beta was tied to a missense DCLRE1C variant by an analysis performed later. In a later analysis, HLA-C alleles had the fewest associated TCRs, DRB1 alleles the most.

This clone occurred a few times. Its antigen is undetermined. Likely unrecorded immune exposures existed in these nominally healthy donors. It was with 60 Vbeta and 13 Jbeta primers that the PCR ran. This table comes from immunoSEQ multiplex PCR, and its TCRdb copy is limited to in-frame clones, with some not included. The table records 160,000 or so clones, approximately 80% of them present only once. Sample: PBMCs. The sequence was obtained from a man in his 60s in good health and CMV-seronegative.

The CDR3: CASSPAASYEQYF. The CDR3 bases are TGTGCCAGCAGCCCTGCGGCCTCCTACGAGCAGTACTTC. The rearrangement joins TRBV7-2 to TRBJ2-7; D is undetermined. V was pared by 5 bases and J by 0 bases, with 8 bases between. The length of the CDR3 is 13 residues. Germline CDR1 reads SGHTA; CDR2 reads FQGNSA.